These 6 T cell receptor beta chains share one sample of origin, sequenced in a study of blood T cell repertoires in COVID-19. The data were produced by immunoSEQ multiplex PCR, yet TCRdb's version contains in-frame clones alone and is incomplete. The sample consists of approximately 440,000 clones, about 90% of them appearing once. Sequenced input: PBMCs or T cells enriched from blood (not recorded which). These receptors all come from a man aged 18 to 30 who had recovered from COVID-19.

The CDR3 sequence is CASSLISHTPTGSTNEKLFF. As DNA, the CDR3 is TGTGCCAGCAGTTTAATTTCGCACACACCGACAGGGTCAACTAATGAAAAACTGTTTTTT. The chain employs TRBV28 and TRBJ1-4; 7 positions match TRBD1. After removal of 2 bases from V and 0 bases from J, the junction contained 15 bases not matched to a gene. There are 20 residues in the CDR3. CDR1 is MDHEN, CDR2 SYDVKM, per germline.

For this clone: The sample has other DNA sequences that encode this CDR3 too. DNA for the CDR3: TGTGCCAGCAGTTCTTTCGGAGGCACCGGGGAGCTGTTTTTT. This sequence encodes CASSSFGGTGELFF. The chain is built from TRBV27 and TRBJ2-2, with a possible D match to TRBD2 (5 bases). V lost 4 bases, J lost 4 bases, and 10 bases lay in between. Germline V gene data show CDR1 as MNHEY and CDR2 as SMNVEV (reference sequence). The CDR3 has 14 residues.

This chain connects TRBV5-1 to TRBJ2-1; 9 bases line up with TRBD1. This CDR3 region has 14 residues. V shed 0 bases, J shed 6 bases, and the junction held 1 base outside the gene matches. Germline V lookup: CDR1 SGHRS, CDR2 YFSETQ. CDR3 amino acids: CASSLEGQGNEQFF. The CDR3, as DNA: TGCGCCAGCAGCTTGGAGGGACAGGGCAATGAGCAGTTCTTC.

The table lists this clone with a few counts. This rearrangement joins TRBV30 to TRBJ1-1, with D unresolved. CDR3 size: 13 residues. Trimming took off 0 bases at V and 5 bases at J, with 10 bases between the two ends. The V gene's germline CDR1 is GTSNPN and CDR2 SVGIG (reference sequence). The DNA for the CDR3 is TGTGCCTGGAGTGTTCAGTTGTGGACTGAAGCTTTCTTT. Its protein is CAWSVQLWTEAFF.

The rearrangement joins TRBV18 to TRBJ2-5; possible D gene TRBD2, 5 bases. The CDR3 is made up of 15 amino acids. Per germline, CDR1 KGHSH and CDR2 LQKENI. Trimming removed 3 bases from V and 0 bases from J, with 11 bases in between. The chain's CDR3 is CASSPEAGYQETQYF. DNA for the CDR3: TGTGCCAGCTCACCGGAGGCCGGGTACCAAGAGACCCAGTACTTC.

As for this clone: The identical CDR3 is also encoded by other nucleotide sequences in the sample. This chain links TRBV6-5 with TRBJ2-3; the match to TRBD2 covers 14 bases. CDR1 and CDR2 from the germline V gene are MNHEY and SVGAGI. CDR3 length equals 15 residues. Trimming at V came to 5 bases and at J to 6 bases, leaving 4 bases not matched to a gene. The DNA for the CDR3 is TGTGCCAGCAGTCCAGGACTAGCGGGAGGCGATACGCAGTATTTT. Translation: CASSPGLAGGDTQYF.